The clone carrying this T cell receptor (beta chain) was seen a few times. Methods used by the authors: For nucleated cells, counts were estimated from reference gene primer amplification. The data were produced by immunoSEQ multiplex PCR, yet TCRdb's version contains in-frame clones alone and is incomplete. V and J calls and clone size are copied from that table; D and trimming were computed from the DNA. This sample has some 68,000 clones, with about 87% found just once. The data originate from a study of blood T cell repertoires in COVID-19. As for the study in general: Sites across the United States, Italy and Spain contributed samples from acute and convalescent COVID-19. In each case, the material was cDNA or gDNA derived from T cells, B-cell-depleted T cells, or PBMCs.

CDR3 length equals 17 residues. CDR1 LNHDA and CDR2 SQIVND come from the germline V gene (reference sequence). V lost 8 bases and J lost 6; bases outside the gene matches: 18. The chain carries TRBV19 and TRBJ2-2; 7 bases agree with TRBD1. Sequencing was carried out using peripheral blood. The source of this sequence is a human donor in a cohort sampled during active COVID-19. For the CDR3, the DNA is TGTGCCAGTGGGTCCCGAAGGGGGCAGGGCTTTGCCGGGGAGCTGTTTTTT. It is translated as CASGSRRGQGFAGELFF.